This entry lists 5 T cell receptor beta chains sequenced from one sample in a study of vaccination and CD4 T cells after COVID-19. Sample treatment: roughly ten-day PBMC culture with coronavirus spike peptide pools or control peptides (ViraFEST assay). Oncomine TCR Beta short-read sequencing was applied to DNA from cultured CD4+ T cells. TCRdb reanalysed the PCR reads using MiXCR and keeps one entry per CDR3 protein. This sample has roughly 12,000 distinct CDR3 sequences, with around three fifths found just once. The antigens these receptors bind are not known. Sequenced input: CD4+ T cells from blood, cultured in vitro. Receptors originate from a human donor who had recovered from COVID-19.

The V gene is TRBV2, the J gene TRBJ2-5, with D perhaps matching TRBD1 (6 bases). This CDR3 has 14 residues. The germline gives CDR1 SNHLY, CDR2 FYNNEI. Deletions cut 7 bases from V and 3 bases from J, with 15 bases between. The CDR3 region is CASNRQGREETQYF. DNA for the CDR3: TGTGCCAGCAACCGTCAGGGGAGAGAAGAGACCCAGTACTTC.

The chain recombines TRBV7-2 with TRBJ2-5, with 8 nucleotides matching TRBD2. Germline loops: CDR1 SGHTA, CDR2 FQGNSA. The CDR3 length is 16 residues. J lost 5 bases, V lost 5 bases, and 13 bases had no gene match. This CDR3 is CASSVQRFGGGETQYF. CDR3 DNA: TGTGCCAGCAGCGTACAACGATTCGGCGGGGGGGAGACCCAGTACTTC.

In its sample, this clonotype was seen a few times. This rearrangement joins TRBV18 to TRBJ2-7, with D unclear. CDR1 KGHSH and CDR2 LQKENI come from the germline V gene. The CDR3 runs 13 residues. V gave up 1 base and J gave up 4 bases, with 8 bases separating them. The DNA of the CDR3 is TGTGCCAGCTCACCACAGGCCGGATACGAGCAGTACTTC. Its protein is CASSPQAGYEQYF.

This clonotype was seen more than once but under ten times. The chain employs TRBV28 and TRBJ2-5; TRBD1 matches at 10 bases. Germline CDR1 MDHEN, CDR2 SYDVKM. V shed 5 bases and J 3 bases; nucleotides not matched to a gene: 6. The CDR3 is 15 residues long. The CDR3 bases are TGTGCCAGCAGTCCTCAGGGGACAGGGGAAGAGACCCAGTACTTC. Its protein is CASSPQGTGEETQYF.

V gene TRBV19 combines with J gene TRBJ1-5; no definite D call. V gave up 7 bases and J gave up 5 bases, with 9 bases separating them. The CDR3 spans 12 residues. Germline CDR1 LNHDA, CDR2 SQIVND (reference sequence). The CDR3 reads CASNEMHQPQHF. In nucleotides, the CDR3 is TGTGCCAGTAATGAGATGCATCAGCCCCAGCATTTT. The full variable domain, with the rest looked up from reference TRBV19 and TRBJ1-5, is DGGITQSPKYLFRKEGQNVTLSCEQNLNHDAMYWYRQDPGQGLRLIYYSQIVNDFQKGDIAEGYSVSREKKESFPLTVTSAQKNPTAFYLCASNEMHQPQHFGDGTRLSIL.